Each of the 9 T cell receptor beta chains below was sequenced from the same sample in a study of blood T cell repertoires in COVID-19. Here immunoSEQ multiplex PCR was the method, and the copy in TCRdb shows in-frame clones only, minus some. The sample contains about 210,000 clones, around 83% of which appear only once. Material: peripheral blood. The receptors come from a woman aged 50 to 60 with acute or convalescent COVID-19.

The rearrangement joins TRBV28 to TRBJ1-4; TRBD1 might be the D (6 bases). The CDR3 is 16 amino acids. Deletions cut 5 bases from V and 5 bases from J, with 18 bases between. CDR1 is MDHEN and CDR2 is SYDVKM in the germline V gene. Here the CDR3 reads CASSAGGAGQNEKLFF. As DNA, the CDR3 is TGTGCCAGCAGTGCCGGGGGGGCGGGCCAGAATGAAAAACTGTTTTTT.

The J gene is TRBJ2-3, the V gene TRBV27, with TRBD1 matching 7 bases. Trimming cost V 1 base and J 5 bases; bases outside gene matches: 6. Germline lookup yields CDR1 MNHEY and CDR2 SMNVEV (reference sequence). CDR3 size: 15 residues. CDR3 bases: TGTGCCAGCAGTTTATTACAGGGGTCCGTAGATACGCAGTATTTT. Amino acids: CASSLLQGSVDTQYF.

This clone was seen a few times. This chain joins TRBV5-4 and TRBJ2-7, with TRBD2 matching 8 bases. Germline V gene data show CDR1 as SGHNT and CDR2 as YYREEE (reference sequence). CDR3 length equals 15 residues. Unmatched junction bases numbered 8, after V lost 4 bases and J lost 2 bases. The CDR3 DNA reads TGTGCCAGCAGCGGGAGCGGGGGTCAAGCCTACGAGCAGTACTTC. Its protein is CASSGSGGQAYEQYF.

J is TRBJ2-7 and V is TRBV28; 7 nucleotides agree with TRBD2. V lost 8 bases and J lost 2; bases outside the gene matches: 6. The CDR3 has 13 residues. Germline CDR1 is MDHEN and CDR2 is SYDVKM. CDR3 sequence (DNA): TGTGCCAGCGGACCGGGAGGAACCTACGAGCAGTACTTC. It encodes CASGPGGTYEQYF.

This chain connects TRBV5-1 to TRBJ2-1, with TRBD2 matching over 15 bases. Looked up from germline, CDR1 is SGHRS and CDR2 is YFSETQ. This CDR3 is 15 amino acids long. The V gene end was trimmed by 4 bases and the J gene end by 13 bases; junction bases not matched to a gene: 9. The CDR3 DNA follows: TGCGCCAGCAGCCATGGACTAGCGGGAGGGCCGGAACAGTTCTTC. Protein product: CASSHGLAGGPEQFF.

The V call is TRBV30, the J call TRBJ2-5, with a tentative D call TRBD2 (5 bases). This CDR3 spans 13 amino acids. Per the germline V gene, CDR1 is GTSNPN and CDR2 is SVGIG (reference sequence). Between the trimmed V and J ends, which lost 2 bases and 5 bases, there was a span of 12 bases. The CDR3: CAWSNGDGETQYF. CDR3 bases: TGTGCCTGGAGTAACGGGGATGGGGAGACCCAGTACTTC.

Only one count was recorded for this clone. The CDR3 bases are TGTGCCAGCAGCCGACAGGATCCCAATGAAAAACTGTTTTTT. It encodes CASSRQDPNEKLFF. The chain couples TRBV3-1 (or the pseudogene TRBV3-2) to TRBJ1-4; tentatively, D is TRBD1 (6 bases). The length of the CDR3 is 14 residues. CDR1 is LGHDT and CDR2 is YNNKEL in the germline V gene (reference sequence). Deletions cut 4 bases from V and 5 bases from J, with 11 bases between.

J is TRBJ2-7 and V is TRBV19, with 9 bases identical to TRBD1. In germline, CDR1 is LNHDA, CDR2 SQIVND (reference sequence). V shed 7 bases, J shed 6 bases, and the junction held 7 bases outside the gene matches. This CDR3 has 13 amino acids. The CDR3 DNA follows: TGTGCCAGTACCGGGACAGGGTCGGGCGAGCAGTACTTC. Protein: CASTGTGSGEQYF.

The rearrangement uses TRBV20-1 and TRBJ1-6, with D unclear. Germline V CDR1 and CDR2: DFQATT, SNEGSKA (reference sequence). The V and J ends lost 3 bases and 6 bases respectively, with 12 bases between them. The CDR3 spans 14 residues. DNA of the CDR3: TGCAGTGCTAGTTCCGCTGGGCTTAATTCACCCCTCCACTTT. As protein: CSASSAGLNSPLHF.